These 8 T cell receptor beta chains were all obtained from the same sample, sequenced in a study of T cells after yellow fever vaccination. TCRdb called the 5' RACE reads again in MiXCR, with one record for every CDR3 protein. The repertoire holds a few hundred thousand distinct CDR3 sequences, with around 16% as singletons. The specimen was PBMCs, collected 4 to 5 days after the first yellow fever vaccination. The receptors were sampled from a man aged 18 to 30 who received the YFV17D yellow fever vaccine.

This clonotype was counted at least ten times. The V call is TRBV5-4, the J call TRBJ1-2, with TRBD1 as a possible D gene (6 bases). V gave up 2 bases and J gave up 8 bases, with 19 bases separating them. CDR3 length equals 15 residues. From germline, CDR1 is SGHNT and CDR2 YYREEE (reference sequence). CDR3 protein: CASSLDRRGTKGYTF. CDR3 coding DNA: TGTGCCAGCAGCTTAGACAGGAGGGGAACCAAGGGCTACACCTTC.

This clonotype turned up a few times. This CDR3 reads CASSFPEAGGPVRETQYF. The CDR3 coding sequence is TGTGCCAGCAGCTTCCCAGAAGCGGGGGGGCCGGTTCGAGAGACCCAGTACTTC. This chain uses TRBV11-1 with TRBJ2-5; 10 bases are a match to TRBD2. The CDR3 runs to 18 residues. V trimming: 3 bases; J trimming: 4 bases; junction bases outside the gene matches: 14. Germline CDR1 is SGHAT and CDR2 is FQDESV (reference sequence).

The chain is built from TRBV13 and TRBJ1-1; D ambiguous. V gave up 3 bases and J gave up 4 bases, with 6 bases separating them. This CDR3 contains 12 residues. Germline CDR1 is PRHDT and CDR2 is FYEKMQ (reference sequence). In DNA, the CDR3 is TGTGCCAGCAGCTTCAGGTCCACTGAAGCTTTCTTT. Its translation: CASSFRSTEAFF.

This clonotype was recorded a few times. The chain is built from TRBV6-2 or TRBV6-3 and TRBJ2-2; TRBD1 might be the D (6 bases). This CDR3 comprises 11 residues. The germline V and J ends were trimmed by 8 bases and 11 bases, with 12 bases remaining between them. Looked up from germline, CDR1 is MNHEY and CDR2 is SVGEGT. CDR3 amino acids: CASGSGTELFF. The CDR3 DNA sequence: TGTGCCAGCGGATCCGGGACAGAGCTGTTTTTT.

This clonotype was detected many times. The chain employs TRBV6-5 and TRBJ2-1, with a weak D call TRBD1 (6 bases). There are 14 residues in the CDR3. Germline loops: CDR1 MNHEY, CDR2 SVGAGI. Trimming left V 2 bases short and J 9 bases short, with 14 bases between. CDR3 sequence: CASSYEQGTSEQFF. The CDR3 coding sequence is TGTGCCAGCAGTTACGAACAGGGTACGAGTGAGCAGTTCTTC.

Only a few counts were recorded for this clonotype. The J gene is TRBJ2-1, the V gene TRBV24-1, with D maybe TRBD2 (5 bases). The V gene's germline CDR1 is KGHDR and CDR2 SFDVKD. Trimming stripped 5 bases from V and 6 bases from J, with 10 bases between. The CDR3 length is 13 residues. CDR3 in DNA: TGTGCCACCAGTGTCAGTCGGGGCAATGAGCAGTTCTTC. Translating gives CATSVSRGNEQFF.

This clonotype was seen only a few times. The rearrangement uses TRBV28 and TRBJ1-2; D is perhaps TRBD1 (5 bases). Deletions cut 7 bases from V and 5 bases from J, with 23 bases between. The V gene's germline CDR1 is MDHEN and CDR2 SYDVKM. The CDR3 spans 16 residues. The CDR3 bases are TGTGCCAGCACTAAAGCTCAGGGTAGAGGCTTATATGGCTACACCTTC. Its protein product is CASTKAQGRGLYGYTF.

The V and J genes are TRBV29-1 and TRBJ1-1; D is unresolved. V was cut by 2 bases and J by 5 bases, with 18 bases left in between. Germline CDR1 and CDR2: SQVTM and ANQGSEA. The CDR3 has 15 amino acids. In nucleotides, the CDR3 is TGCAGCGTTGAAACCACCCCGGGGTTAAGGACTGAAGCTTTCTTT. Translating it yields CSVETTPGLRTEAFF.